This T cell receptor beta chain was captured in a study of shared T cell receptors in the human thymus (dated by TCRdb to the early 2020s). Concerning the study at large: The study examined how the human thymus generates shared, self-reactive T-cell receptor alpha chains.

For this clone: What this receptor recognizes is not known. It has no much larger one-base neighbor in the sample; base qualities were not kept.

The CDR3 runs 14 residues from the cysteine to the phenylalanine. Here the CDR3 DNA is all that survives: 42 bases in frame from base 1. Looking up the germline V gene (reference sequence) yields CDR1 LNHDA and CDR2 SQIVND. V loses 3 bases, J loses 0 bases, and the germline ends lie 7 bases apart. Library preparation employed the immunoSEQ multiplex PCR assay. TCRdb took over this immuneACCESS table, retaining in-frame rearrangements with V and J assigned. Such tables are incomplete; in checked studies, under half of the missing clones stem from an unresolved V gene, and the remainder is unexplained. For this sample the table gives about 500,000 clones, of which 75% to 80% were detected only once. Roughly 0.013% of the sample comes from the top ten. The same specimen was also included in a second study, on human thymus T cells. The second study reports: The donors were immunologically healthy infants in Finland who had open corrective cardiac surgery for congenital heart defects. Thymus tissue was obtained as surgical resects removed during corrective cardiac surgery. Usage of V and J gene segments appeared to be biased in both the thymic and the peripheral blood repertoires. According to the related research, thymic TCR repertoires were highly overlapping among unrelated individuals. The study characterized TCR alpha and beta repertoires from roughly 8 infant thymus samples and four related peripheral blood samples. Donor ages ranged from roughly 6 to 244 days, and the cohort comprised roughly six male and two female infants. Thymocytes were mechanically released from the tissue and were stored as pellets of roughly 9.5-30 million cells at -70 degrees C. A QIAsymphony instrument was used to extract genomic DNA from the frozen cell pellets. TCRB and TCRAD loci were amplified from a standardized quantity of quality-controlled genomic DNA using the immunoSEQ multiplex PCR assay. The amplicons covered the V(D)J region and were long enough to include the CDR3 and to identify the V and J genes. The amplicons were sequenced on an Illumina platform via the commercial immunoSEQ service. Primer bias and sequencing errors were corrected using previously described methods, and TCRAD and TCRB definitions followed the IMGT database. Repertoires were analysed with immunoSEQ Analyzer 3.0 and VDJTools, covering basic statistics, V/J segment usage, diversity estimates, rarefaction and pairwise overlap. To estimate diversity, the Chao1, ChaoE, Efron-Thisted, Shannon and inverse Simpson indices were applied, and diversity was also estimated on datasets down-sampled to the smallest sample. Repertoire overlap used strict matching of CDR3 nucleotide sequence, V gene and J gene, with Jaccard-based multidimensional scaling clustering. On average, thymus samples gave 750,000 to 1,000,000 unique TCRB clonotypes, whereas blood samples gave 75,000 to 95,000.

The source of this sequence is a boy in the first two years of life with a congenital heart defect. Donor details come from another sample of the same person, matched by shared clones. The chain is assembled from TRBV19 and TRBJ2-3, and possibly TRBD2, on 6 matching bases. The sequenced material came from thymocytes. CDR3 loop: CASSIAGSTDTQYF. Here is the DNA: TGTGCCAGTAGTATTGCGGGGAGCACAGATACGCAGTATTTT.